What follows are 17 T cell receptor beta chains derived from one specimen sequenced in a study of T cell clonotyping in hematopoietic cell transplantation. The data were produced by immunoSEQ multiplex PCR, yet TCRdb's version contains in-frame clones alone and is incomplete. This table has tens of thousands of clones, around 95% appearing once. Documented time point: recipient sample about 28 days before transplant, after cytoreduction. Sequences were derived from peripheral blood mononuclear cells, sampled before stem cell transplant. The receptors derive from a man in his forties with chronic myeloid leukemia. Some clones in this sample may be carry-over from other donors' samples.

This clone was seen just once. CDR3 region: CASSPGQGAYNEQFF. The DNA of the CDR3 is TGTGCCAGCAGCCCCGGACAGGGCGCATACAATGAGCAGTTCTTC. The chain has TRBV11-2 and TRBJ2-1, with 8 bases lining up with TRBD1. The V and J ends lost 5 bases and 4 bases, in that order; junction bases with no gene match: 7. Looked up from germline, CDR1 is SGHAT and CDR2 is FQNNGV. CDR3 length: 15 amino acids.

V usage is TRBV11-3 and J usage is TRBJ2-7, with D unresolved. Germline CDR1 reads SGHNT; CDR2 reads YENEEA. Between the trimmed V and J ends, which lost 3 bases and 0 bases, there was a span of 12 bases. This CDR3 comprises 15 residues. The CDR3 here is CASSFRPESSYEQYF. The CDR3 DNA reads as TGTGCCAGCAGCTTCCGGCCGGAGAGCTCCTACGAGCAGTACTTC.

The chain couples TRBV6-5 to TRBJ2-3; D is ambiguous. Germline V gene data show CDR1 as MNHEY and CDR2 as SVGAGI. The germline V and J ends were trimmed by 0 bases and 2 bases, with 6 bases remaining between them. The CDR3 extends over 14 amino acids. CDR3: CASSYSYYTDTQYF. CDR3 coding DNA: TGTGCCAGCAGTTACTCGTATTACACAGATACGCAGTATTTT.

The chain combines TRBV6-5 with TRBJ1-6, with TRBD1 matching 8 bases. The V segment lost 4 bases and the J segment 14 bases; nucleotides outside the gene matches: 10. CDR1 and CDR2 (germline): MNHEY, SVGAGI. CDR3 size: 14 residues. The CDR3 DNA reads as TGTGCCAGCAGTTGGGGACAGGCCTTCGGAGCCCTCCACTTT. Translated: CASSWGQAFGALHF.

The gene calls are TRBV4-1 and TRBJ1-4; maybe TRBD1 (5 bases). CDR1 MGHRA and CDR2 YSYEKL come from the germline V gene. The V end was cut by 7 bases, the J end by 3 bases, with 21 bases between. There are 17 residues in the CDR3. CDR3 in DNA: TGCGCCAGCACCACCATCCCTTGGCAGGGTGCTAATGAAAAACTGTTTTTT. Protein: CASTTIPWQGANEKLFF.

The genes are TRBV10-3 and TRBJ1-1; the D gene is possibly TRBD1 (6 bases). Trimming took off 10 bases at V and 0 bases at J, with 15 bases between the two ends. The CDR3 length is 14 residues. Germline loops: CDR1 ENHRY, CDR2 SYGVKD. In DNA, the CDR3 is TGTGCCACCGAACAGGGTACTATGAACACTGAAGCTTTCTTT. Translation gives CATEQGTMNTEAFF.

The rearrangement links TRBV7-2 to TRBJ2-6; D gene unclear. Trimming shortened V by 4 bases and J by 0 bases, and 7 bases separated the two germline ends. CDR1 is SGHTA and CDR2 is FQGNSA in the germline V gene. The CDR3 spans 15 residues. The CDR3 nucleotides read TGTGCCAGCAGCTGGGCCCGCTCTGGGGCCAACGTCCTGACTTTC. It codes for CASSWARSGANVLTF. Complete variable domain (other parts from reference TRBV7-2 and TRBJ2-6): GAGVSQSPSNKVTEKGKDVELRCDPISGHTALYWYRQSLGQGLEFLIYFQGNSAPDKSGLPSDRFSAERTGGSVSTLTIQRTQQEDSAVYLCASSWARSGANVLTFGAGSRLTVL.

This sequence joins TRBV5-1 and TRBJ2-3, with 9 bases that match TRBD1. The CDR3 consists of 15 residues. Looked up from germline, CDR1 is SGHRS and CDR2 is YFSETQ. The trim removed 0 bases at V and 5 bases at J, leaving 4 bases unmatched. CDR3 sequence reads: CASSLAAGQGDTQYF. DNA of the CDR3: TGCGCCAGCAGCTTGGCCGCGGGACAGGGAGATACGCAGTATTTT. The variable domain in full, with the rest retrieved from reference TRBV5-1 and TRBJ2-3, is KAGVTQTPRYLIKTRGQQVTLSCSPISGHRSVSWYQQTPGQGLQFLFEYFSETQRNKGNFPGRFSGRQFSNSRSEMNVSTLELGDSALYLCASSLAAGQGDTQYFGPGTRLTVL.

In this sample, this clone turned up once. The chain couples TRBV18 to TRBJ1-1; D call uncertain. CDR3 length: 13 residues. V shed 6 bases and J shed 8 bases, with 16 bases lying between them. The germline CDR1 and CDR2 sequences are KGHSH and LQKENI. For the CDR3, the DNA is TGTGCCAGCTCGCCAGAGGGCAGCTTAGAAGCTTTCTTT. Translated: CASSPEGSLEAFF.

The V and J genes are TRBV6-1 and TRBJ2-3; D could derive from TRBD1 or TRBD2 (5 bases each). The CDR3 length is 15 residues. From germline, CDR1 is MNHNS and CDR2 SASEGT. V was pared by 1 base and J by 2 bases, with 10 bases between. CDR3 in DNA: TGTGCCAGCAGTGAAGATGAGGGGTCCACAGATACGCAGTATTTT. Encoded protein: CASSEDEGSTDTQYF.

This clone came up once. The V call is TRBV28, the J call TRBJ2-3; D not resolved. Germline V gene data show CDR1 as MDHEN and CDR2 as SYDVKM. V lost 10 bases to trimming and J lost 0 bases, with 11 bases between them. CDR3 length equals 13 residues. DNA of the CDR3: TGTGCCACCATTAGACTTAGCACAGATACGCAGTATTTT. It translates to CATIRLSTDTQYF.

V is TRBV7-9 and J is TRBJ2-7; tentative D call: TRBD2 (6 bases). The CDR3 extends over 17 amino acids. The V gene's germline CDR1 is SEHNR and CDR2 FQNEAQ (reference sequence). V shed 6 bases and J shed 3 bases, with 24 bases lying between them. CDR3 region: CASSRGVSGRGLYEQYF. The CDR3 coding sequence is TGTGCCAGCAGTCGAGGCGTCAGCGGGCGAGGGCTCTACGAGCAGTACTTC.

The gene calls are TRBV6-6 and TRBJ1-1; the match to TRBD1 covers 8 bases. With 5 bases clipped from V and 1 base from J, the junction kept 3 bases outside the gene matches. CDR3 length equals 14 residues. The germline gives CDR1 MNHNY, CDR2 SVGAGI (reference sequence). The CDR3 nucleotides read TGTGCCAGCAGTGTGGACAGGGCGAACACTGAAGCTTTCTTT. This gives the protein CASSVDRANTEAFF.

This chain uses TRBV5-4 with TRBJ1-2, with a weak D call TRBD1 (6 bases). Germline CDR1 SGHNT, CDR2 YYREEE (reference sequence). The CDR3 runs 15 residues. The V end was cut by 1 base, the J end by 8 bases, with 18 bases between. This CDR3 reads CASSLSGGGWSGYTF. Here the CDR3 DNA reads TGTGCCAGCAGCTTGTCGGGGGGCGGGTGGAGCGGCTACACCTTC.

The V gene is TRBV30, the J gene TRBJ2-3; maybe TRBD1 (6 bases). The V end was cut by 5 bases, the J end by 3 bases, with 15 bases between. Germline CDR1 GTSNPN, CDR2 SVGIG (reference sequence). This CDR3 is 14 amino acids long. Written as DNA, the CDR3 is TGTGCCTGGGATGAGGGGGTGATTACAGATACGCAGTATTTT. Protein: CAWDEGVITDTQYF.

Written as DNA, the CDR3 is TGTGCCAGCAGGGAGGGGACAGGCATGAACACTGAAGCTTTCTTT. The encoded protein is CASREGTGMNTEAFF. V and J are TRBV2 and TRBJ1-1; TRBD1 aligns across 8 bases. The CDR3 is made up of 15 amino acids. Germline V gene data show CDR1 as SNHLY and CDR2 as FYNNEI. J was trimmed by 0 bases and V by 6 bases; bases with no gene match: 6.

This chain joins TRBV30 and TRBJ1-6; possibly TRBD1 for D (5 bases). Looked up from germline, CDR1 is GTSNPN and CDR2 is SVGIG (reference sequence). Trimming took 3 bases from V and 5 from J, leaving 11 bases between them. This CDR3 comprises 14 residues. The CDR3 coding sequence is TGTGCCTGGAGAAAGGGACGTGATAATTCACCCCTCCACTTT. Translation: CAWRKGRDNSPLHF.